Listed here are 18 T cell receptor beta chains from one sample, sequenced in a study of beta chain features in type 1 diabetes. As every portion of the isolated RNA was reverse transcribed, the sequencing read expressed TCRB transcripts. TCRdb keeps only in-frame clones here, not all; method: immunoSEQ multiplex PCR. This table holds 240,000 or so clones, around 68% found once. Sequencing input: naive CD4+ T cells from blood. Every receptor here comes from a man younger than 45 in good health.

J is TRBJ2-5 and V is TRBV5-4, with no clear D. V lost 4 bases to trimming and J lost 1 base, with 14 bases between them. The CDR3 covers 15 residues. Germline CDR1 and CDR2: SGHNT and YYREEE (reference sequence). CDR3 region: CASSPAGDTQETQYF. The CDR3 region has the DNA TGTGCCAGCAGCCCTGCCGGAGACACCCAAGAGACCCAGTACTTC.

The chain couples TRBV29-1 to TRBJ2-1; 10 nucleotides align to TRBD2. V trimming: 6 bases; J trimming: 6 bases; junction bases outside the gene matches: 5. Germline V CDR1 and CDR2: SQVTM, ANQGSEA. The CDR3 consists of 13 residues. CDR3 sequence (DNA): TGCAGCGTGGAGGGGACTAGCGTCAATGAGCAGTTCTTC. Residues: CSVEGTSVNEQFF.

This chain joins TRBV10-1 and TRBJ2-1; TRBD2 might be the D (5 bases). There are 13 residues in the CDR3. Per the germline V gene, CDR1 is WNHNN and CDR2 is SYGVQD (reference sequence). V gave up 6 bases and J gave up 8 bases, with 14 bases separating them. In DNA form, the CDR3 reads TGCGCCAGCAGCCCGGACTCGATCCATGAGCAGTTCTTC. Protein: CASSPDSIHEQFF.

This clone was counted a few times. The chain employs TRBV7-9 and TRBJ1-6; TRBD1 is a possible D gene (6 bases). The CDR3 covers 16 residues. Germline V lookup: CDR1 SEHNR, CDR2 FQNEAQ (reference sequence). The germline V and J ends were trimmed by 5 bases and 8 bases, with 19 bases remaining between them. The CDR3 protein is CASSLSRGGFDSPLHF. CDR3 sequence (DNA): TGTGCCAGCAGCCTTAGTAGGGGGGGCTTTGATTCACCCCTCCACTTT.

This sequence joins TRBV5-1 and TRBJ2-1; 12 nucleotides align to TRBD2. The CDR3 sequence is 15 residues long. V lost 7 bases and J lost 8; bases outside the gene matches: 10. Germline values: CDR1 SGHRS, CDR2 YFSETQ. DNA for the CDR3: TGCGCCAGCCAACGGAGGACTAGCGGGACGGATGAGCAGTTCTTC. Amino acids: CASQRRTSGTDEQFF. Using reference TRBV5-1 and TRBJ2-1 for the parts outside the CDR3, the full variable domain is KAGVTQTPRYLIKTRGQQVTLSCSPISGHRSVSWYQQTPGQGLQFLFEYFSETQRNKGNFPGRFSGRQFSNSRSEMNVSTLELGDSALYLCASQRRTSGTDEQFFGPGTRLTVL.

The chain joins TRBV30 to TRBJ1-4; maybe TRBD1 (6 bases). This CDR3 has 12 residues. CDR1 is GTSNPN and CDR2 is SVGIG in the germline V gene (reference sequence). Trimming took 5 bases from V and 7 from J, leaving 11 bases between them. The CDR3 loop is CAWDRRREKLFF. CDR3 nucleotides: TGTGCCTGGGACAGGCGTCGTGAAAAACTGTTTTTT.

Remarks on this clone: Different DNA sequences within this sample yield the same CDR3. The gene calls are TRBV14 and TRBJ2-3; no definite D call. CDR1 SGHDN and CDR2 FVKESK come from the germline V gene. The V end lost 3 bases, the J end lost 0 bases, and 7 bases lay between the germline ends. The CDR3 is 14 residues long. The CDR3 here is CASSQRPSTDTQYF. The CDR3 bases are TGTGCCAGCAGCCAGAGACCTAGCACAGATACGCAGTATTTT.

J is TRBJ2-3 and V is TRBV30; D possibly matches TRBD1 or TRBD2 (5 bases each). Trimming took 3 bases from V and 7 from J, leaving 14 bases between them. Germline CDR1 reads GTSNPN; CDR2 reads SVGIG (reference sequence). The CDR3 has 13 residues. CDR3 in DNA: TGTGCCTGGAGCGGGACGGGCGTGTATACGCAGTATTTT. This gives the protein CAWSGTGVYTQYF.

J is TRBJ2-4 and V is TRBV30; D remains unclear. Trimming shortened V by 4 bases and J by 10 bases, and 17 bases separated the two germline ends. From germline, CDR1 is GTSNPN and CDR2 SVGIG (reference sequence). This CDR3 is 13 amino acids long. The DNA of the CDR3 is TGTGCCTGGAAGACCCCAGAGAAGAGAATTCAGTACTTC. This codes for CAWKTPEKRIQYF. Based on the CDR3 plus reference TRBV30 and TRBJ2-4, the full variable domain is SQTIHQWPATLVQPVGSPLSLECTVEGTSNPNLYWYRQAAGRGLQLLFYSVGIGQISSEVPQNLSASRPQDRQFILSSKKLLLSDSGFYLCAWKTPEKRIQYFGAGTRLSVL.

Concerning this clone itself: Other DNA sequences in the same sample also yield this CDR3. The chain couples TRBV5-1 to TRBJ2-3; D unclear. Trimming left V 4 bases short and J 0 bases short, with 3 bases between. The length of the CDR3 is 12 residues. CDR1 is SGHRS, CDR2 YFSETQ, per germline. CDR3 in DNA: TGCGCCAGCAGCCCAAGCACAGATACGCAGTATTTT. Amino acids: CASSPSTDTQYF.

This sequence joins TRBV5-1 and TRBJ2-7; D assignment may be TRBD1 or TRBD2 (5 bases each). This CDR3 is built from 15 residues. Germline lookup yields CDR1 SGHRS and CDR2 YFSETQ. With 0 bases removed from V and 0 bases from J, the gap between germline ends came to 10 bases. CDR3: CASSLVAGSSYEQYF. The CDR3, as DNA: TGCGCCAGCAGCTTGGTTGCAGGGAGCTCCTACGAGCAGTACTTC.

The V gene is TRBV6-5, the J gene TRBJ2-6; D gene uncertain. Germline CDR1 MNHEY, CDR2 SVGAGI. This CDR3 is 14 amino acids long. Trimming cost V 11 bases and J 2 bases, with 13 bases left between them. CDR3 protein: CACRQLAGANVLTF. The CDR3 DNA is TGTGCCTGCCGGCAATTAGCTGGGGCCAACGTCCTGACTTTC.

This clone was seen a few times. The CDR3 bases are TGTGCCTGGAGCGTGCAATACTCGCGGAATGGCTACACCTTC. It codes for CAWSVQYSRNGYTF. The chain employs TRBV30 and TRBJ1-2; no clear D gene. Between the trimmed V and J ends, which lost 3 bases and 6 bases, there was a span of 17 bases. The CDR3 has 14 amino acids. From germline, CDR1 is GTSNPN and CDR2 SVGIG (reference sequence).

This clone appeared a few times. The chain employs TRBV27 and TRBJ2-5; a possible D gene is TRBD1 (5 bases). CDR3 length: 15 residues. Deletions cut 2 bases from V and 0 bases from J, with 10 bases between. Germline loops: CDR1 MNHEY, CDR2 SMNVEV (reference sequence). Here the CDR3 reads CASSLGAGNQETQYF. The CDR3 bases are TGTGCCAGCAGTTTAGGGGCAGGAAACCAAGAGACCCAGTACTTC.

This clone was observed a few times. The chain links TRBV4-3 to TRBJ2-5, with D perhaps TRBD1 (5 bases). Trimming shortened V by 2 bases and J by 1 base, and 14 bases separated the two germline ends. The CDR3 has 16 amino acids. The germline V gene encodes CDR1 LGHNA and CDR2 YSLEER. CDR3 sequence reads: CASSQRTSGPQETQYF. CDR3 DNA sequence: TGCGCCAGCAGCCAACGTACGTCAGGGCCCCAAGAGACCCAGTACTTC.

This clone appeared a few times. The chain couples TRBV29-1 to TRBJ2-3; D ambiguous. The ends were cut back, 4 bases at V and 6 bases at J, with 8 bases in the middle. CDR3 length equals 11 residues. Germline assignment: CDR1 SQVTM and CDR2 ANQGSEA. CDR3 nucleotide sequence: TGCAGCGTTGGTATCTTGGATACGCAGTATTTT. Translating it yields CSVGILDTQYF.

This clone was observed a few times. The rearrangement uses TRBV29-1 and TRBJ2-5, with D tentatively TRBD1 (5 bases). Trimming took 3 bases from V and 4 from J, leaving 9 bases between them. The CDR3 is 12 residues long. CDR1 is SQVTM and CDR2 is ANQGSEA in the germline V gene. As DNA, the CDR3 is TGCAGCGTTGATTTAGGGGTAGAGACCCAGTACTTC. Amino acids: CSVDLGVETQYF.

The V and J genes are TRBV19 and TRBJ2-7, with 9 positions matching TRBD1. Germline lookup yields CDR1 LNHDA and CDR2 SQIVND (reference sequence). CDR3 length equals 17 residues. Trimming cost V 5 bases and J 2 bases; bases outside gene matches: 13. As DNA, the CDR3 is TGTGCCAGTAGTCCTCGCGGGACAGGGATGGGTACCTACGAGCAGTACTTC. Protein product: CASSPRGTGMGTYEQYF.